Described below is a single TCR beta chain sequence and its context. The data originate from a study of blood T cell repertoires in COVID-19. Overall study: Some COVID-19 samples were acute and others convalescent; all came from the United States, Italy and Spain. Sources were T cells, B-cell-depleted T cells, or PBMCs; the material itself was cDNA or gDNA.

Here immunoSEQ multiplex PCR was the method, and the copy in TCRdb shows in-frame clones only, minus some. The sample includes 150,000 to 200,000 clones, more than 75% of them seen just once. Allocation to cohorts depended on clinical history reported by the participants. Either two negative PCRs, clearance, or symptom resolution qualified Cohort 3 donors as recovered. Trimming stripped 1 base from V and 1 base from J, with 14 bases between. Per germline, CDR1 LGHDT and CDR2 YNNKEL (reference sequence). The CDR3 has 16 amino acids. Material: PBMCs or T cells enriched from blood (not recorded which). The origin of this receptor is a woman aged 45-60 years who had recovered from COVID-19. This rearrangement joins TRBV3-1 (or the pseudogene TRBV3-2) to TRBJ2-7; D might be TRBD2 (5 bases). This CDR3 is CASSQGYGVESYEQYF. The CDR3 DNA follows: TGTGCCAGCAGCCAAGGGTACGGGGTGGAGTCCTACGAGCAGTACTTC.